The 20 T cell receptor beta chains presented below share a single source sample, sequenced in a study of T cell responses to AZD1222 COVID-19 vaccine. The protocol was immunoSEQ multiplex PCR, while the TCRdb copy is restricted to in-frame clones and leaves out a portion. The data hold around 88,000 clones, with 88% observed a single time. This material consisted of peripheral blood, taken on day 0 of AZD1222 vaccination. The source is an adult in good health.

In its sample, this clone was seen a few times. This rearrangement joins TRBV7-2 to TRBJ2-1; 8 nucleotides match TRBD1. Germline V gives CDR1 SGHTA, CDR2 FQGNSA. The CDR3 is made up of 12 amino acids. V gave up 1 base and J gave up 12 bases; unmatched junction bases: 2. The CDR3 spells CASSLGTGGQFF. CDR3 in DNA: TGTGCCAGCAGCTTAGGCACAGGGGGGCAGTTCTTC. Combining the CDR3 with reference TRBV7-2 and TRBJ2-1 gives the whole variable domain GAGVSQSPSNKVTEKGKDVELRCDPISGHTALYWYRQSLGQGLEFLIYFQGNSAPDKSGLPSDRFSAERTGGSVSTLTIQRTQQEDSAVYLCASSLGTGGQFFGPGTRLTVL.

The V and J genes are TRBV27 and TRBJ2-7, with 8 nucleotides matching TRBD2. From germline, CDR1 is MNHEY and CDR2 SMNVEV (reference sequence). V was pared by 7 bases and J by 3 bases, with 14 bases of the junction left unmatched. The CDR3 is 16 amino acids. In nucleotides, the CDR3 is TGTGCCAGCACCCCCCGAGCCGGGAGGGGAATCTACGAGCAGTACTTC. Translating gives CASTPRAGRGIYEQYF.

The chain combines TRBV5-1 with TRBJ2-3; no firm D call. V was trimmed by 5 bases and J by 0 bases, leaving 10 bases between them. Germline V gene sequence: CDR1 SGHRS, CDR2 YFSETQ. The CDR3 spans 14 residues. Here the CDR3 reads CASRTTQSTDTQYF. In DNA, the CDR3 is TGCGCCAGCAGAACGACACAGAGCACAGATACGCAGTATTTT.

CDR3 in amino acids: CAWTPGPGNTIYF. The CDR3 DNA is TGTGCCTGGACTCCGGGACCTGGAAACACCATATATTTT. The rearrangement links TRBV30 to TRBJ1-3; a weak D match, TRBD1 (5 bases). Germline values: CDR1 GTSNPN, CDR2 SVGIG (reference sequence). The CDR3 length is 13 residues. V lost 4 bases, J lost 2 bases, and 9 bases lay in between.

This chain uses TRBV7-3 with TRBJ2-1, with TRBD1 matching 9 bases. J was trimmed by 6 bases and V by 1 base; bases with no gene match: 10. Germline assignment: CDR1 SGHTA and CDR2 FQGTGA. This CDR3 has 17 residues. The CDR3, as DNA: TGTGCCAGCAGCTTAAGTGGTGGGACAGGGATACCCAATGAGCAGTTCTTC. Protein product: CASSLSGGTGIPNEQFF.

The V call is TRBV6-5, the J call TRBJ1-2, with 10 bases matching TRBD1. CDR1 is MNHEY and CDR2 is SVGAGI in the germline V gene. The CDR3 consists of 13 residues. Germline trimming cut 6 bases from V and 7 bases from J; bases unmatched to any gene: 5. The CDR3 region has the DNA TGTGCCAGCAGACACCGGGACAGGGGTGGCTACACCTTC. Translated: CASRHRDRGGYTF.

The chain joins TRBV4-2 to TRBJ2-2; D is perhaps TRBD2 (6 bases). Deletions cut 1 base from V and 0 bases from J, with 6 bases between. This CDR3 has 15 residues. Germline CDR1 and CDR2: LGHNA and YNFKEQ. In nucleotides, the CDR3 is TGTGCCAGCAGCCAAGGGAGGGCGAACACCGGGGAGCTGTTTTTT. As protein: CASSQGRANTGELFF.

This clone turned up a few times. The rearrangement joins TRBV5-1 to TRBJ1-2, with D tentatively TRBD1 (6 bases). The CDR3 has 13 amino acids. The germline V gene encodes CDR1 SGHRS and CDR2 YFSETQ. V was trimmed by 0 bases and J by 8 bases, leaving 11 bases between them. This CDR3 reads CASSLDGGGGYTF. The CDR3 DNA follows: TGCGCCAGCAGCTTGGACGGGGGCGGAGGCTACACCTTC. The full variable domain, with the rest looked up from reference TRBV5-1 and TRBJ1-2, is KAGVTQTPRYLIKTRGQQVTLSCSPISGHRSVSWYQQTPGQGLQFLFEYFSETQRNKGNFPGRFSGRQFSNSRSEMNVSTLELGDSALYLCASSLDGGGGYTFGSGTRLTVV.

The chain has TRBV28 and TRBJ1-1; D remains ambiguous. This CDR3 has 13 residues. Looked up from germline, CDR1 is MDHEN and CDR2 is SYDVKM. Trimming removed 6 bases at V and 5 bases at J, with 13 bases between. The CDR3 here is CASSLHGFTEAFF. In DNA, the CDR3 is TGTGCCAGCAGCTTACACGGGTTTACTGAAGCTTTCTTT.

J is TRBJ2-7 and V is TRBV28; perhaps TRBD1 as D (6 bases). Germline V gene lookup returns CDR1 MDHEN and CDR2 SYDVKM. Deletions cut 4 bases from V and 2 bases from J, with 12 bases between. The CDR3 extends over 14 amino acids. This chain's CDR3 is CASSSGTLTYEQYF. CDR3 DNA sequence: TGTGCCAGCAGTTCCGGGACACTTACCTACGAGCAGTACTTC.

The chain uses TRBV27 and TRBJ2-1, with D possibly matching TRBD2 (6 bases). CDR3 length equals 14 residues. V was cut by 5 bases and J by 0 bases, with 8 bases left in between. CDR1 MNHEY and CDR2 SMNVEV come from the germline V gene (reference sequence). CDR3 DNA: TGTGCCAGCAGTCACGGGAGCTCCTACAATGAGCAGTTCTTC. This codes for CASSHGSSYNEQFF.

The CDR3 region has the DNA TGTGCCACCAGTGATCTAGCGGGAGCTGGCACAGATACGCAGTATTTT. Its protein is CATSDLAGAGTDTQYF. The chain has TRBV24-1 and TRBJ2-3; 10 bases map to TRBD2. Germline CDR1 and CDR2: KGHDR and SFDVKD. Germline trimming cut 3 bases from V and 1 base from J; bases unmatched to any gene: 3. This CDR3 is built from 16 residues.

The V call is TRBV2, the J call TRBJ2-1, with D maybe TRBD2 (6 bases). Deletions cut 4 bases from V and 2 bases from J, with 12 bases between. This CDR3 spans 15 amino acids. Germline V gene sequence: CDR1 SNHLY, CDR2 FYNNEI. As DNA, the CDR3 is TGTGCCAGCAGTGTCGGCGGAGGGGCCTACAATGAGCAGTTCTTC. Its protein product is CASSVGGGAYNEQFF.

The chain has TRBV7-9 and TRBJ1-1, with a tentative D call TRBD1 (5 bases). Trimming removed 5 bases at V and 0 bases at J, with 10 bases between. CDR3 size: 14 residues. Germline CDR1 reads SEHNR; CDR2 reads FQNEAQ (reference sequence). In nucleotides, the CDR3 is TGTGCCAGCAGCCGCGGGGCGGTGAACACTGAAGCTTTCTTT. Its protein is CASSRGAVNTEAFF.

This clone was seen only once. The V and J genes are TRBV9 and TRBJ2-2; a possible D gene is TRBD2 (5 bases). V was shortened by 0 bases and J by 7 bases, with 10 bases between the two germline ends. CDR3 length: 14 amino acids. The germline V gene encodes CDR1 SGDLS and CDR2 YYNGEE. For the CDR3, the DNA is TGTGCCAGCAGCGTAGTTGAGGGTATCGGGGAGCTGTTTTTT. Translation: CASSVVEGIGELFF.

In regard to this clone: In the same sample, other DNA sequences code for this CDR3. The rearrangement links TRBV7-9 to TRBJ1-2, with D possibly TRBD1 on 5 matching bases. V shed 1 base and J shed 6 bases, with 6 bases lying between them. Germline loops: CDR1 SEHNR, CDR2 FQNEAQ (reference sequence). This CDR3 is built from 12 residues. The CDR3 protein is CASSLGGDGYTF. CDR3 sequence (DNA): TGTGCCAGCAGCTTAGGGGGGGATGGCTACACCTTC.

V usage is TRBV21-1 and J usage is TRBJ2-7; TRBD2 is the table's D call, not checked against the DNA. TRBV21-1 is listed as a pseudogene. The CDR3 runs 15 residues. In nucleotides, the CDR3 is TGTGCCAGCAGCCAGACTAGCGGGTCCGCCTACGAGCAGTACTTC. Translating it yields CASSQTSGSAYEQYF.

The CDR3 here is CASGLATGTDTQYF. Written as DNA, the CDR3 is TGTGCTAGTGGTTTGGCCACAGGTACAGATACGCAGTATTTT. The gene calls are TRBV12-5 and TRBJ2-3; perhaps TRBD1 as D (5 bases). The CDR3 is made up of 14 amino acids. Germline V CDR1 and CDR2: LGHNT, FRNRAP. Between the trimmed V and J ends, which lost 1 base and 3 bases, there was a span of 8 bases.

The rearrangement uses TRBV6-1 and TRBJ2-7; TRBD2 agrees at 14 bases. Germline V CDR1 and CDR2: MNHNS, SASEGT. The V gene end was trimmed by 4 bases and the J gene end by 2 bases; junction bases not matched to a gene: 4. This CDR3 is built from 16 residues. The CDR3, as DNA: TGTGCCAGCAGTGCCGGGACTAGCGGGAGTCCCTACGAGCAGTACTTC. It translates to CASSAGTSGSPYEQYF.

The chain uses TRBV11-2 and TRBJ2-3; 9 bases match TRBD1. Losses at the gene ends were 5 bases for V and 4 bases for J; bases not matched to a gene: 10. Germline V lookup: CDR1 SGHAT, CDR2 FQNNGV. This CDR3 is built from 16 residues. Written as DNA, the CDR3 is TGTGCCAGCAGCAATGAACAGGGGGCATTTGCAGATACGCAGTATTTT. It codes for CASSNEQGAFADTQYF.